This T cell receptor beta chain came from a study of CD8+CD57+ T cells in acquired aplastic anemia. Study-level information: Sorted CD4+ and CD8+ cell DNA averaged roughly 3 ug.

As to this clonotype: The antigen remains undetermined.

Template material for TCR beta VDJ and CDR3 profiling consisted of genomic DNA. One entry per CDR3 protein, called by TCRdb with MiXCR from the reads. In the table there are more than 250,000 distinct CDR3 sequences, 82% of which are singletons. General study points: It was found that twenty-nine CD8+ CDR3 sequences were shared between patients and controls.

Patients who underwent sequencing had shown CD8+CD57+ cell expansion by flow cytometry. None of the patients had been given any therapy when their blood was sampled. Trimming cost V 10 bases and J 4 bases, with 25 bases left between them. The CDR3 totals 17 residues. Germline CDR1 reads SNHLY; CDR2 reads FYNNEI. Sample: sorted CD4+, CD8+, or CD8+CD57+ T cells (not recorded which) from PBMCs. This TCR was recovered from a human donor with aplastic anemia. V usage is TRBV2 and J usage is TRBJ1-4; no clear D gene. The CDR3 region is CAIGESSTEQINEKLFF. DNA for the CDR3: TGTGCCATCGGTGAGTCTTCAACAGAACAAATTAATGAAAAACTGTTTTTT.